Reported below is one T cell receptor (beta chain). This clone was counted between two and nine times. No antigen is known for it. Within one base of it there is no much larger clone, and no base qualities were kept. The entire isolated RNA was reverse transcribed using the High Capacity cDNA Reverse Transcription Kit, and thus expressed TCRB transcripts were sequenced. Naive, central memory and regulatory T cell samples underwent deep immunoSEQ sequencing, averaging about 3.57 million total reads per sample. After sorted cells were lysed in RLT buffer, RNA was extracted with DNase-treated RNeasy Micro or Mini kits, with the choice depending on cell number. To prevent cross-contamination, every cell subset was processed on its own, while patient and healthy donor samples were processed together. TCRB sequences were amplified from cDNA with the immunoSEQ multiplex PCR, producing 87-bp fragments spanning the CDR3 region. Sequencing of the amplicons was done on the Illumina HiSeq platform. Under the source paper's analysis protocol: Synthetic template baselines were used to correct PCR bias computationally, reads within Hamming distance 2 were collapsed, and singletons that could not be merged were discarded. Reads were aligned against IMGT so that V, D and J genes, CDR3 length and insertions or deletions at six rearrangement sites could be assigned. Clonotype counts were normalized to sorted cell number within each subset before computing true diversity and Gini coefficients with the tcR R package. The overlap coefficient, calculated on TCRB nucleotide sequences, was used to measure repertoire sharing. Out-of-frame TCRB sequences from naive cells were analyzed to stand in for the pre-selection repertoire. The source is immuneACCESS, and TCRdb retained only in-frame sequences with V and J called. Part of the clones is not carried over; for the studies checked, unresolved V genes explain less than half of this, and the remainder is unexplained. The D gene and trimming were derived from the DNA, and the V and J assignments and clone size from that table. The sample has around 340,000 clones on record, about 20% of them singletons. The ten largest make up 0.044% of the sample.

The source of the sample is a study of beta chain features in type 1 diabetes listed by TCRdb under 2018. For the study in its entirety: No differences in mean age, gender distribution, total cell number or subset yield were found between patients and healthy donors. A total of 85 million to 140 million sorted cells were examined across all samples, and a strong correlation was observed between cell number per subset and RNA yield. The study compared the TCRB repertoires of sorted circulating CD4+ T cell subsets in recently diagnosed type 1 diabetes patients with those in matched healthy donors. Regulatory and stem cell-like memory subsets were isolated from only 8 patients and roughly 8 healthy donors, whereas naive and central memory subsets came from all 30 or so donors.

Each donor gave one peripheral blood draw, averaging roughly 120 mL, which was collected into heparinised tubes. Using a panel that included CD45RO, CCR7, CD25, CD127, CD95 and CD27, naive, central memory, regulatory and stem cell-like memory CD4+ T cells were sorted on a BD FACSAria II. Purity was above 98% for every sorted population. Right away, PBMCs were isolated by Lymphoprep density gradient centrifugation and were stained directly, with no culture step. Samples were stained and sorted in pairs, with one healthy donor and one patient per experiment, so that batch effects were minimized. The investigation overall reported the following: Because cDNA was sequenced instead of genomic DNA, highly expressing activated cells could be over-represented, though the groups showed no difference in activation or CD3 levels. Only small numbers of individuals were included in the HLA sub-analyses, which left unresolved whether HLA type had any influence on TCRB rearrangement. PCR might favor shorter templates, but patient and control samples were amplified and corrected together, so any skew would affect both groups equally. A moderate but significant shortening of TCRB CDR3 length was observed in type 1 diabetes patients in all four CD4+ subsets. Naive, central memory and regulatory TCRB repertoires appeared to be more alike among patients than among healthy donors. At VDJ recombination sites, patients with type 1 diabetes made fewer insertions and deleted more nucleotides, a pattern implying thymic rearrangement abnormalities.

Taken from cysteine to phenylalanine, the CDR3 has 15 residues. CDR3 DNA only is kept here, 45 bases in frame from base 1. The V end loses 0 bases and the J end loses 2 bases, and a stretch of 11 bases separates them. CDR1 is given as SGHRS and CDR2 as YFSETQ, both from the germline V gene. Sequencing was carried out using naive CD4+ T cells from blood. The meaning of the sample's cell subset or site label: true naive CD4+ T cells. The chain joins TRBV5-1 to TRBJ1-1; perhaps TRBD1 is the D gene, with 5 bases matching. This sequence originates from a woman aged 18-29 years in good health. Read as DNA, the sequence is TGCGCCAGCAGCTTGGCCACGGGGGATAACACTGAAGCTTTCTTT. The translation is CASSLATGDNTEAFF.